Listed below are T cell receptor beta chains from one sample, sequenced in a study of long-term antiretroviral therapy in people with HIV. Measured with immunoSEQ multiplex PCR; TCRdb has only the in-frame clones, and not every one. The repertoire holds 29,000 or so clones, over 90% seen once, with about 6% in the top ten. The sequencing used unsorted PBMCs, collected approximately 6.5 years after starting antiretroviral therapy. The receptors stem from a woman between 35 and 50 years old with HIV. CDR3s include the opening cysteine and the closing phenylalanine or tryptophan. The D gene is left open where the match is weak. Only part of the rows carry a size: once, few, many, or a class if the clone is expanded.

j_call v_call d_call clone_size cdr3_aa cdr3_nt
TRBJ1-3 TRBV7-9 - few CASRPDGQTGNTIYF TGTGCCAGCAGACCTGACGGCCAGACTGGAAACACCATATATTTT
TRBJ2-5 TRBV7-3 TRBD1 once CASSSQGAQETQYF TGTGCCAGCAGCTCCCAGGGGGCCCAAGAGACCCAGTACTTC
TRBJ2-3 TRBV7-9 - - CASSLLPDTQYF TGTGCCAGCAGCTTACTTCCAGATACGCAGTATTTT
TRBJ1-1 TRBV4-1 - - CASSRRAGWGEKNTEAFF TGCGCCAGCAGCCGCCGCGCGGGTTGGGGGGAAAAGAACACTGAAGCTTTCTTT
TRBJ1-4 TRBV6-6 - - CASSPVRGSGEKLFF TGTGCCAGCAGTCCCGTGAGGGGAAGTGGAGAAAAACTGTTTTTT
TRBJ2-3 TRBV5-6 - - CASSLFSGVVTDTQYF TGTGCCAGCAGCTTGTTCTCAGGGGTTGTCACAGATACGCAGTATTTT
TRBJ1-6 TRBV7-9 - few CASSAQINSPLHF TGTGCCAGCAGCGCCCAGATTAATTCACCCCTCCACTTT
TRBJ1-1 TRBV18 TRBD1 - CASSPAGGTEAFF TGTGCCAGCTCACCTGCAGGGGGCACTGAAGCTTTCTTT
TRBJ1-3 TRBV10-1 - - CASSPGPGNTIYF TGCGCCAGCAGTCCGGGCCCTGGAAACACCATATATTTT
TRBJ2-7 TRBV30 TRBD1 - CAHRGSSYEQYF TGTGCCCACAGGGGGAGCTCCTACGAGCAGTACTTC
TRBJ1-5 TRBV7-2 TRBD1 - CASSLTGGSYSNQPQHF TGTGCCAGCAGCTTGACAGGGGGTTCCTATAGCAATCAGCCCCAGCATTTT
TRBJ1-3 TRBV7-6 - few CASSGGMVTAGNTIYF TGTGCCAGCAGCGGAGGGATGGTGACAGCTGGAAACACCATATATTTT
TRBJ2-5 TRBV4-3 - - CASSQGGQGVQYF TGCGCCAGCAGCCAAGGGGGCCAGGGAGTCCAGTACTTC
TRBJ2-1 TRBV2 - once CASKSGSYNEQFF TGTGCCAGCAAGTCAGGGTCCTACAATGAGCAGTTCTTC
TRBJ1-2 TRBV6-4 TRBD1 once CASSPTGHYGYTF TGTGCCAGCAGTCCGACAGGGCACTATGGCTACACCTTC
TRBJ1-5 TRBV18 - - CASSPSTDSNQPQHF TGTGCCAGCTCACCTTCGACAGATAGCAATCAGCCCCAGCATTTT
TRBJ2-1 TRBV2 TRBD2 - CASSEASGGAGEQFF TGTGCCAGCAGTGAAGCTAGCGGGGGGGCCGGTGAGCAGTTCTTC
TRBJ1-5 TRBV6-1 - - CASRRGPFNNQPQHF TGTGCCAGCAGACGGGGACCGTTTAACAATCAGCCCCAGCATTTT
TRBJ2-7 TRBV6-6 - - CASSYLQGTYEQYF TGTGCCAGCAGTTACCTCCAGGGCACCTACGAGCAGTACTTC
TRBJ1-5 TRBV18 TRBD1 - CASSAMPTGINQPQHF TGTGCCAGCTCAGCAATGCCGACAGGGATCAATCAGCCCCAGCATTTT
TRBJ1-1 TRBV27 TRBD1 once CASRITGGTEAFF TGTGCCAGCCGGATTACAGGGGGCACTGAAGCTTTCTTT
TRBJ2-5 TRBV27 - once CASSSQGGQETQYF TGTGCCAGCAGTTCCCAGGGGGGCCAAGAGACCCAGTACTTC
TRBJ2-3 TRBV6-5 - - CASRAGGFSTDTQYF TGTGCCAGCAGGGCCGGGGGCTTCAGCACAGATACGCAGTATTTT
TRBJ1-5 TRBV9 - - CASSVDSSNQPQHF TGTGCCAGCAGCGTAGACAGTAGCAATCAGCCCCAGCATTTT
TRBJ2-1 TRBV7-2 - - CASSYTGYNEQFF TGTGCCAGCAGCTACACAGGGTACAATGAGCAGTTCTTC
TRBJ2-1 TRBV29-1 - - CSVPGTYSYNEQFF TGCAGCGTCCCCGGGACGTACTCCTACAATGAGCAGTTCTTC
TRBJ1-1 TRBV2 - - CASLPGQGNTEAFF TGTGCCAGCCTTCCGGGACAAGGGAACACTGAAGCTTTCTTT
TRBJ2-3 TRBV14 TRBD2 - CASSQDKRGPTDTQYF TGTGCCAGCAGCCAAGACAAGCGGGGGCCCACAGATACGCAGTATTTT
TRBJ1-3 TRBV6-5 - - CASSLLGANTIYF TGTGCCAGCAGCTTACTGGGGGCAAACACCATATATTTT
TRBJ1-2 TRBV7-2 - - CASSLGRNRASLGYTF TGTGCCAGCAGCTTAGGGCGGAACAGGGCCTCCTTGGGCTACACCTTC
TRBJ2-2 TRBV4-3 - - CASSQGPSGELFF TGCGCCAGCAGCCAGGGACCCTCCGGGGAGCTGTTTTTT
TRBJ2-1 TRBV7-9 TRBD2 - CASSRGGGSEQFF TGTGCCAGCAGCCGTGGGGGGGGGAGTGAGCAGTTCTTC
TRBJ2-5 TRBV30 - - CAWSVLGLGETQYF TGTGCCTGGAGTGTTTTAGGGTTGGGAGAGACCCAGTACTTC
TRBJ2-7 TRBV2 TRBD1 - CASSPTGGYSYEQYF TGTGCCAGCAGCCCGACAGGGGGTTACTCCTACGAGCAGTACTTC
TRBJ1-1 TRBV4-1 - - CASSQEWGAAFF TGCGCCAGCAGCCAAGAGTGGGGGGCAGCTTTCTTT
TRBJ1-6 TRBV5-1 TRBD1 - CASSPRGSHNSPLHF TGCGCCAGCAGCCCCAGGGGGTCCCATAATTCACCCCTCCACTTT
TRBJ1-6 TRBV10-3 - once CAISEGDGYNSPLHF TGTGCCATCAGTGAGGGGGACGGCTATAATTCACCCCTCCACTTT
TRBJ1-2 TRBV19 TRBD1 - CASRQGVGGYTF TGTGCCAGTCGACAGGGGGTAGGAGGCTACACCTTC
TRBJ2-7 TRBV19 - - CASKEGISAYEQYF TGTGCCAGTAAGGAGGGAATCTCGGCCTACGAGCAGTACTTC
TRBJ1-1 TRBV4-3 - - CASSVTGAGTEAFF TGCGCCAGCAGCGTGACGGGGGCTGGCACTGAAGCTTTCTTT
TRBJ2-7 TRBV5-1 TRBD1 - CASSLAGQFGYEQYF TGCGCCAGCAGCTTGGCGGGACAGTTCGGTTACGAGCAGTACTTC
TRBJ2-2 TRBV14 TRBD1 - CASSQQDREWDTGELFF TGTGCCAGCAGCCAACAAGACAGGGAGTGGGACACCGGGGAGCTGTTTTTT
TRBJ1-5 TRBV6-5 - - CASSWGAGNQPQHF TGTGCCAGCAGTTGGGGGGCAGGCAATCAGCCCCAGCATTTT
TRBJ2-5 TRBV5-6 TRBD1 - CASSLLTGGETQYF TGTGCCAGCAGCTTGCTTACAGGGGGAGAGACCCAGTACTTC
TRBJ1-1 TRBV10-3 - - CAISESGRTEAFF TGTGCCATCAGTGAGTCAGGCCGAACTGAAGCTTTCTTT
TRBJ1-2 TRBV19 TRBD1 - CASRGGQSYYGYTF TGTGCCAGTAGAGGGGGACAGAGTTACTATGGCTACACCTTC
TRBJ1-2 TRBV5-1 - - CASSPDRGSGYTF TGCGCCAGCAGCCCGGACAGAGGGTCTGGCTACACCTTC
TRBJ1-1 TRBV6-5 - - CASLRTYTEAFF TGTGCCAGCCTCCGAACGTACACTGAAGCTTTCTTT
TRBJ1-4 TRBV19 TRBD1 - CASTDRGVTGNEKLFF TGTGCCAGTACCGATCGGGGGGTGACAGGGAATGAAAAACTGTTTTTT
TRBJ1-2 TRBV6-5 - - CASRNPTRNYGYTF TGTGCCAGCAGAAATCCGACACGCAACTATGGCTACACCTTC
TRBJ2-5 TRBV5-1 TRBD1 once CASSLLGGTETQYF TGCGCCAGCAGCTTGCTAGGGGGCACGGAGACCCAGTACTTC
TRBJ1-3 TRBV30 - - CAWQVAGNTIYF TGTGCCTGGCAGGTAGCCGGAAACACCATATATTTT
TRBJ1-1 TRBV30 - - CAWSVRRALNTEAFF TGTGCCTGGAGTGTAAGGAGGGCACTGAACACTGAAGCTTTCTTT